This T cell receptor (beta chain) was documented in a study of cytomegalovirus exposure and HLA in healthy donors. Sequencing used immunoSEQ multiplex PCR; TCRdb keeps in-frame clones, though not all of them. The sample has roughly 270,000 clones, 88% seen once; the top ten hold roughly 1%. General study results and limits: Usually a TCR sequence was rare, but some public TCRs were found in many donors. A classifier reportedly called cytomegalovirus status with high sensitivity and specificity.

Germline V CDR1 and CDR2: LNHDA, SQIVND (reference sequence). This CDR3 is built from 16 residues. Trimming at V came to 6 bases and at J to 3 bases, leaving 11 bases not matched to a gene. Worth noting for this clone: Its specificity is not known.

A roughly 120-subject validation cohort, separate from the approximately 690-subject first cohort, supplied the donors. The TCR comes from a woman aged 18-35 years in good health and CMV-seronegative. The sequenced sample was PBMCs. This rearrangement joins TRBV19 to TRBJ1-1; the match to TRBD1 covers 9 bases. As DNA, the CDR3 is TGTGCCAGTAGAGAAACTGGGACAGGGTTGGACACTGAAGCTTTCTTT. Its protein product is CASRETGTGLDTEAFF. The whole variable domain, remainder taken from reference TRBV19 and TRBJ1-1, is DGGITQSPKYLFRKEGQNVTLSCEQNLNHDAMYWYRQDPGQGLRLIYYSQIVNDFQKGDIAEGYSVSREKKESFPLTVTSAQKNPTAFYLCASRETGTGLDTEAFFGQGTRLTVV.